The 23 T cell receptor beta chains listed next were all sequenced from one sample in a study of Ad26.COV2.S vaccination and SARS-CoV-2 variants. Profiled with immunoSEQ multiplex PCR; TCRdb holds only in-frame clones, not every one. The profile shows approximately 400,000 clones, around 90% of them singletons. Source: peripheral blood, taken after recovery from COVID-19. The receptors shown here come from a human donor who had recovered from COVID-19.

This sequence joins TRBV5-4 and TRBJ1-1; D remains ambiguous. CDR3 length equals 13 residues. The V gene's germline CDR1 is SGHNT and CDR2 YYREEE (reference sequence). V dropped 0 bases and J dropped 1 base, with 4 bases sitting between them. CDR3 sequence (DNA): TGTGCCAGCAGCTTGGAGACGAACACTGAAGCTTTCTTT. Translated, it gives CASSLETNTEAFF.

The rearrangement uses TRBV6-5 and TRBJ2-7; 8 bases fit TRBD1. The trim removed 0 bases at V and 3 bases at J, leaving 4 bases unmatched. CDR1 and CDR2 from the germline V gene are MNHEY and SVGAGI. This CDR3 region has 15 residues. CDR3 in amino acids: CASSYSWTGLYEQYF. DNA of the CDR3: TGTGCCAGCAGTTACTCTTGGACAGGGCTCTACGAGCAGTACTTC.

This chain joins TRBV18 and TRBJ1-6; 10 bases match TRBD1. CDR1 KGHSH and CDR2 LQKENI come from the germline V gene. The CDR3 totals 14 residues. V was pared by 8 bases and J by 8 bases, with 6 bases of the junction left unmatched. For the CDR3, the DNA is TGTGCCAGCCAGTTAGGACAGGGGGATTCACCCCTCCACTTT. Protein sequence: CASQLGQGDSPLHF.

The chain uses TRBV29-1 and TRBJ1-1; TRBD1 aligns across 9 bases. This CDR3 comprises 21 residues. Germline V CDR1 and CDR2: SQVTM, ANQGSEA. The junction had 30 bases not matched to a gene; V was cut back by 5 bases and J by 5 bases. Here the CDR3 reads CSVWGRSVLSTGGESLTEAFF. The CDR3 DNA is TGCAGCGTTTGGGGGAGAAGCGTTCTCTCTACAGGGGGCGAAAGTTTGACTGAAGCTTTCTTT.

This sequence joins TRBV11-2 and TRBJ2-7, with D possibly being TRBD2 (5 bases). V gave up 1 base and J gave up 4 bases, with 11 bases separating them. Germline CDR1 SGHAT, CDR2 FQNNGV. CDR3 length: 14 amino acids. The CDR3 is CASSLGAGLYEQYF. CDR3 DNA sequence: TGTGCCAGCAGCTTAGGGGCGGGTCTTTACGAGCAGTACTTC.

This chain uses TRBV19 with TRBJ1-1; TRBD1 matches at 10 bases. Unmatched junction bases numbered 2, after V lost 4 bases and J lost 6 bases. In germline, CDR1 is LNHDA, CDR2 SQIVND (reference sequence). CDR3 length equals 13 residues. The chain's CDR3 is CASSTGQGAEAFF. The DNA of the CDR3 is TGTGCCAGTAGTACCGGACAGGGGGCTGAAGCTTTCTTT.

Regarding this clone: The sample holds other DNA sequences that translate to the same CDR3. The J gene is TRBJ2-7, the V gene TRBV2, with TRBD1 matching 8 bases. CDR1 and CDR2 from the germline V gene are SNHLY and FYNNEI. CDR3 length: 12 amino acids. Trimming cost V 3 bases and J 6 bases; bases outside gene matches: 1. This chain's CDR3 is CASSDRGREQYF. The CDR3 DNA follows: TGTGCCAGCAGTGACAGGGGGCGCGAGCAGTACTTC.

V is TRBV4-3 and J is TRBJ2-3, with 9 bases identical to TRBD2. The ends lost 0 bases at V and 1 base at J; junction bases unmatched: 2. The V gene's germline CDR1 is LGHNA and CDR2 YSLEER. The CDR3 runs 16 residues. The CDR3 loop reads CASSQDWTSGTDTQYF. DNA of the CDR3: TGCGCCAGCAGCCAAGATTGGACTAGCGGCACAGATACGCAGTATTTT.

The chain recombines TRBV5-1 with TRBJ2-7; D is perhaps TRBD2 (5 bases). The V end was cut by 4 bases, the J end by 0 bases, with 11 bases between. Germline lookup yields CDR1 SGHRS and CDR2 YFSETQ. The CDR3 is 14 amino acids. The CDR3 coding sequence is TGCGCCAGCAGCGCCGGGATCCTCTCCTACGAGCAGTACTTC. It specifies CASSAGILSYEQYF.

This chain connects TRBV10-3 to TRBJ2-3; TRBD1 matches 10 bases. CDR3 size: 13 residues. CDR1 and CDR2 from the germline V gene are ENHRY and SYGVKD. Trimming removed 7 bases from V and 4 bases from J; junction bases left unmatched: 2. CDR3 DNA: TGTGCCATCACGGGGACAGGGGCAGATACGCAGTATTTT. Its protein product is CAITGTGADTQYF.

The rearrangement uses TRBV5-1 and TRBJ1-3; 8 nucleotides match TRBD1. V shed 2 bases and J 4 bases; nucleotides not matched to a gene: 2. Germline V gene data show CDR1 as SGHRS and CDR2 as YFSETQ. The CDR3 loop spans 14 amino acids. The CDR3 DNA reads TGCGCCAGCAGCTTTGGACAGGGAGGAAACACCATATATTTT. This sequence encodes CASSFGQGGNTIYF. Supplemented by reference TRBV5-1 and TRBJ1-3, the full variable domain reads KAGVTQTPRYLIKTRGQQVTLSCSPISGHRSVSWYQQTPGQGLQFLFEYFSETQRNKGNFPGRFSGRQFSNSRSEMNVSTLELGDSALYLCASSFGQGGNTIYFGEGSWLTVV.

This chain uses TRBV6-5 with TRBJ1-4, with D perhaps matching TRBD1 (5 bases). Trimming pared 0 bases from V and 8 bases from J, leaving 10 bases between. The CDR3 covers 14 residues. Germline CDR1 reads MNHEY; CDR2 reads SVGAGI. The CDR3 region has the DNA TGTGCCAGCAGTTACTCGAATGGGGACGAAAAACTGTTTTTT. Translating it yields CASSYSNGDEKLFF.

A word on this clone: With a far larger clone one base away, a read error is the likely cause. The same CDR3 is also encoded by other DNA sequences in this sample. The CDR3 DNA is TGTGCCAGCAGTTACTCGGTGAACACTGAAGCTTTCTTT. Its translation: CASSYSVNTEAFF. The chain couples TRBV6-6 to TRBJ1-1, with D unclear. V was trimmed by 0 bases and J by 0 bases, leaving 2 bases between them. The germline CDR1 and CDR2 sequences are MNHNY and SVGAGI (reference sequence). This CDR3 is built from 13 residues.

For the CDR3, the DNA is TGCAGTGCTAGTCCCACTAGCGGGGGGGCAGATACGCAGTATTTT. It yields the protein CSASPTSGGADTQYF. This chain joins TRBV20-1 and TRBJ2-3; 13 bases line up with TRBD2. With V trimmed by 3 bases and J by 4 bases, 4 bases remained unmatched. This CDR3 region has 15 residues. In germline, CDR1 is DFQATT, CDR2 SNEGSKA (reference sequence).

In its sample, this clone was seen once. The chain carries TRBV11-2 and TRBJ1-4; 7 bases fit TRBD1. Per the germline V gene, CDR1 is SGHAT and CDR2 is FQNNGV. The CDR3 is made up of 14 amino acids. Trimming took 5 bases from V and 8 from J; bases not matched to a gene: 8. This CDR3 is CASSVGTAGEKLFF. CDR3 sequence (DNA): TGTGCCAGCAGCGTTGGGACAGCGGGCGAAAAACTGTTTTTT.

The chain joins TRBV7-2 to TRBJ2-7; D not resolved. Germline CDR1 is SGHTA and CDR2 is FQGNSA. V lost 5 bases and J lost 3, with 11 bases in between. CDR3 size: 13 residues. The CDR3 DNA is TGTGCCAGCAGCCCTAGGCCCCTCTACGAGCAGTACTTC. As protein: CASSPRPLYEQYF.

The rearrangement uses TRBV2 and TRBJ2-1; 9 bases match TRBD2. Germline-derived CDR1 and CDR2 are SNHLY and FYNNEI. This CDR3 has 17 residues. Trimming cost V 2 bases and J 7 bases; bases outside gene matches: 12. The CDR3, as DNA: TGTGCCAGCAGTGAATCCCTAATAGCGGGGGTGCTTAATGAGCAGTTCTTC. Protein: CASSESLIAGVLNEQFF.

The rearrangement links TRBV2 to TRBJ1-2; 7 bases map to TRBD1. V was pared by 5 bases and J by 4 bases, with 13 bases of the junction left unmatched. This CDR3 comprises 16 residues. CDR1 is SNHLY, CDR2 FYNNEI, per germline. DNA of the CDR3: TGTGCCAGCAGTTCTTTCCAGGGGGGAGTGGGCTATGGCTACACCTTC. It yields the protein CASSSFQGGVGYGYTF.

The rearrangement uses TRBV6-2 or TRBV6-3 and TRBJ2-5; D possibly corresponds to TRBD1 (5 bases). CDR1 is MNHEY, CDR2 SVGEGT, per germline. Trimming stripped 2 bases from V and 1 base from J, with 14 bases between. This CDR3 is 16 amino acids long. As DNA, the CDR3 is TGTGCCAGCAGTTACCCGAAACCGACAGTCCAAGAGACCCAGTACTTC. This gives the protein CASSYPKPTVQETQYF.

This sequence joins TRBV7-2 and TRBJ2-4, with 10 bases matching TRBD2. Germline V CDR1 and CDR2: SGHTA, FQGNSA. Unmatched junction bases numbered 5, after V lost 2 bases and J lost 4 bases. This CDR3 region has 16 residues. CDR3 sequence (DNA): TGTGCCAGCAGCTTACCAACTAGCGGGGCAAAAAACATTCAGTACTTC. Residues: CASSLPTSGAKNIQYF.

The CDR3 DNA reads TGTGCCAGCAGCAACAGGGCTGATAGCAATCAGCCCCAGCATTTT. Its protein product is CASSNRADSNQPQHF. The chain links TRBV21-1 to TRBJ1-5; the tabulated D call, TRBD1, remains unverified against the DNA. TRBV21-1 constitutes a pseudogene. CDR3 length equals 15 residues.

The V gene is TRBV12-3 or TRBV12-4, the J gene TRBJ1-1; no firm D call. CDR3 size: 12 residues. Trimming stripped 8 bases from V and 0 bases from J, with 7 bases between. In nucleotides, the CDR3 is TGTGCCAGCCGGCGGGTGAACACTGAAGCTTTCTTT. Translating gives CASRRVNTEAFF.

This chain joins TRBV5-1 and TRBJ2-1, with 12 bases matching TRBD2. V lost 4 bases and J lost 6; bases outside the gene matches: 5. The germline CDR1 and CDR2 sequences are SGHRS and YFSETQ. CDR3 length: 15 amino acids. DNA of the CDR3: TGCGCCAGCAGCACCGGACTAGCGGGGCCCAATGAGCAGTTCTTC. Encoded protein: CASSTGLAGPNEQFF. Looking up the rest from reference TRBV5-1 and TRBJ2-1 gives the full variable domain: KAGVTQTPRYLIKTRGQQVTLSCSPISGHRSVSWYQQTPGQGLQFLFEYFSETQRNKGNFPGRFSGRQFSNSRSEMNVSTLELGDSALYLCASSTGLAGPNEQFFGPGTRLTVL.